This T cell receptor (beta chain) comes out of a study of molecular identifiers for immune sequencing clone quantification. The germline V gene encodes CDR1 MNHEY and CDR2 SMNVEV (reference sequence). The ends lost 0 bases at V and 0 bases at J; junction bases unmatched: 4. This CDR3 region has 17 residues. TCRdb re-called the PCR reads with MiXCR, one entry per CDR3 protein. The sample yields hundreds of thousands of distinct CDR3 sequences, about 20% seen once. J is TRBJ1-4 and V is TRBV27; 7 positions match TRBD1. The source is a human donor in good health. Some libraries in this study had Jurkat cell RNA spiked in. Sequencing input: naive CD8+ T cells from blood, with Jurkat cell RNA spiked in. The subset was: FACS-sorted CD8+CD4-CCR7+CD45RA+ naive T cells. Written as DNA, the CDR3 is TGTGCCAGCAGTTTATCCCGCCAGGGGGCAACTAATGAAAAACTGTTTTTT. Protein product: CASSLSRQGATNEKLFF.